This TCR beta chain is drawn from a study of blood T cell repertoires in COVID-19 (TCRdb year 2020). Concerning the study at large: The collaborator samples originated in the United States, Italy and Spain and spanned the acute and convalescent phases of COVID-19. The material from the prospective study consisted of cDNA or gDNA derived from T cells, B-cell-depleted T cells, or PBMCs. Deeply sampled blood TCRbeta repertoires from subjects exposed to, actively infected with, or recovered from COVID-19 were included in the dataset. The repertoires were released in a freely available public database meant as a resource for research on the immune response to SARS-CoV-2. Samples came from the ongoing ImmuneRACE study (first 160 participants) plus 1,254 subjects from 6 global collaborators. The sample metadata nearly always contained a de-identified subject ID, COVID-19 status, age in years and sex. HLA class I and class II types, where available, came from metadata supplied by the sample provider rather than from assay-based typing.

With respect to this clone: This receptor's antigen is unknown. No much larger clone is present one base from it, and per-base qualities are unavailable.

V loses 0 bases of germline sequence and J loses 5 bases, and the interval between the two ends is 8 bases. CDR1 MRHNA and CDR2 SNTAGT were looked up in the germline V gene. The cysteine opens and the phenylalanine closes a CDR3 of 14 amino acids. Left in the record is the CDR3 DNA by itself, 42 bases read in frame from the first base. TCRbeta CDR3 regions were amplified from genomic DNA using the immunoSEQ Assay, a bias-controlled multiplex PCR. The authors' pipeline ran thus. Nucleated cell counts per sample were estimated from amplification of reference gene primers within the assay. Sequence reads were collapsed and filtered to measure the absolute abundance of every unique TCRbeta CDR3 rearrangement. Productive Simpson clonality was computed per sample as the square root of Simpson's diversity index over productive rearrangements. The immuneACCESS repertoire file appears here via TCRdb, limited to in-frame rearrangements. These files lack a portion of the clones; in checked studies, under half of the deficit traces to unresolved V genes, and the cause of the others is not known. V, J and clone size reflect that table, while D and trimming were determined from the DNA. The table for this sample lists just over 650,000 clones; around 90% of them were counted only once. More than 0.25% of the sample belongs to the ten largest clones.

The investigation overall reported the following: How much clinical and demographic metadata was included differed by source and by participant, and the metadata was provided uncurated.

The collaborating institutions used their own protocols to collect whole blood in K2EDTA tubes. Collaborator samples were shipped for TCRbeta analysis as frozen whole blood, isolated PBMCs, or DNA extracted from either sample type. The clonotype was recovered from a woman younger than 35 with acute or convalescent COVID-19. Sequenced material: peripheral blood. This chain joins TRBV6-4 to TRBJ2-1; no D gene is confidently identified. The DNA is TGTGCCAGCAGTGACTCGTTAGGAGACAATGAGCAGTTCTTC. Translated, this gives CASSDSLGDNEQFF.